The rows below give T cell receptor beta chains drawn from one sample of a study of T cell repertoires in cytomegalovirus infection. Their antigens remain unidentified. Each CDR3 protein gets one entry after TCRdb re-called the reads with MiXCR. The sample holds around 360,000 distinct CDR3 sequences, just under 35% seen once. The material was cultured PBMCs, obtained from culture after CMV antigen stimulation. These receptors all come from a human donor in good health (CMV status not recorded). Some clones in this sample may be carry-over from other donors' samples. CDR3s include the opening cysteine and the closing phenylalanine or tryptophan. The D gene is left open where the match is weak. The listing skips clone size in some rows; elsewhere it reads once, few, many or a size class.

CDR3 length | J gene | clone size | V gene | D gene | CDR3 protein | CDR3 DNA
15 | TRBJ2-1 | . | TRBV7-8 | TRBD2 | CASSSRGGSYNEQFF | TGTGCCAGCAGCTCCCGCGGGGGCTCCTACAATGAGCAGTTCTTC
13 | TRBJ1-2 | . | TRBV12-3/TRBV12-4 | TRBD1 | CASSLRQGNGYTF | TGTGCCAGCAGTCTCCGACAGGGTAATGGCTACACCTTC
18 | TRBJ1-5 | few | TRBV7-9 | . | CASSLGPSFGGRNQPQHF | TGTGCCAGCAGCTTAGGCCCCTCTTTTGGGGGACGCAATCAGCCCCAGCATTTT
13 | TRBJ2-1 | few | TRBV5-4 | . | CASSLDNYNEQFF | TGTGCCAGCAGCTTGGATAATTACAATGAGCAGTTCTTC
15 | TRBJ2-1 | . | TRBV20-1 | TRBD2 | CSARGQREYVDEQFF | TGCAGTGCTAGAGGCCAGCGGGAGTACGTGGATGAGCAGTTCTTC
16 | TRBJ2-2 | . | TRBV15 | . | CATSRDAGPNTGELFF | TGTGCCACCAGCAGAGATGCGGGACCGAACACCGGGGAGCTGTTTTTT
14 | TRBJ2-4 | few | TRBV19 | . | CASSISQGKNIQYF | TGTGCCAGTAGTATATCACAGGGAAAAAACATTCAGTACTTC
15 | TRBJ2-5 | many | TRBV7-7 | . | CASSLSDYAGETQYF | TGTGCCAGCAGCTTATCCGACTATGCTGGGGAGACCCAGTACTTC
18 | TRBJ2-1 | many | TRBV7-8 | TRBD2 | CASSVRLAGGLRYNEQFF | TGTGCCAGCAGCGTGCGACTAGCGGGAGGACTCCGATACAATGAGCAGTTCTTC
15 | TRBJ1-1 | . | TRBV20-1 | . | CSARVGGNMNTEAFF | TGCAGTGCTAGAGTAGGGGGGAACATGAACACTGAAGCTTTCTTT
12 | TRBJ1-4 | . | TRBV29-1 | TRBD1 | CSVRQGAQKLFF | TGCAGCGTCCGACAGGGGGCTCAAAAACTGTTTTTT
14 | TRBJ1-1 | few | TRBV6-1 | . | CASSEQPLNTEAFF | TGTGCCAGCAGTGAACAACCCCTAAACACTGAAGCTTTCTTT
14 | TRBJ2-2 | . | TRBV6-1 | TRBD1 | CARSRTGEIGELFF | TGTGCCAGATCAAGGACAGGGGAGATCGGGGAGCTGTTTTTT
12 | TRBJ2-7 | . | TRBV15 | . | CATSLRGYEQYF | TGTGCCACCAGCCTCCGTGGGTACGAGCAGTACTTC
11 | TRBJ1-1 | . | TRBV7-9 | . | CASSLEVGAFF | TGTGCCAGCAGCCTTGAGGTGGGAGCTTTCTTT
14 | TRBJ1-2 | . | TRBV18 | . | CASSPPSRDDGYTF | TGTGCCAGCTCACCACCGTCTAGGGACGATGGCTACACCTTC
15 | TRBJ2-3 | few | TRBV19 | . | CASSITPSTTDTQYF | TGTGCCAGTAGTATCACCCCTTCTACCACAGATACGCAGTATTTT
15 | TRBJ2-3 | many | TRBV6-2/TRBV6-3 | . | CASSYSLEGADTQYF | TGTGCCAGCAGTTACTCGTTGGAGGGAGCAGATACGCAGTATTTT
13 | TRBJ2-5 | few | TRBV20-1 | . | CSASGGRQETQYF | TGCAGTGCTAGTGGTGGGCGGCAAGAGACCCAGTACTTC
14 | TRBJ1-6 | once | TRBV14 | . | CASSQELRNSPLHF | TGTGCCAGCAGCCAAGAACTGCGGAATTCACCCCTCCACTTT
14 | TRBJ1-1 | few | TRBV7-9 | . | CASRREGVNTEAFF | TGTGCCAGCAGACGAGAGGGGGTGAACACTGAAGCTTTCTTT
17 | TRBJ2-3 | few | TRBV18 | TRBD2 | CASSPFRAGPGADTQYF | TGTGCCAGCTCACCTTTTCGAGCGGGACCTGGAGCAGATACGCAGTATTTT
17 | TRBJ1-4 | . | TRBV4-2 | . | CASSQLILQGPNEKLFF | TGTGCCAGCAGCCAACTTATTCTACAGGGCCCTAATGAAAAACTGTTTTTT
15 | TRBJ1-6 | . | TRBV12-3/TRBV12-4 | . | CASSFSDTNNSPLHF | TGTGCCAGCAGTTTTTCAGACACGAATAATTCACCCCTCCACTTT
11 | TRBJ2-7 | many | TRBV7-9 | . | CASSSWDEQYF | TGTGCCAGCAGCTCGTGGGACGAGCAGTACTTC
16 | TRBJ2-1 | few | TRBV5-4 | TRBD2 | CASSPAGLAGMGEQFF | TGTGCCAGCAGCCCGGCCGGCCTAGCGGGAATGGGTGAGCAGTTCTTC
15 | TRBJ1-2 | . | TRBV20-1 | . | CSARDQGRLHYGYTF | TGCAGTGCTAGAGATCAGGGAAGGTTACACTATGGCTACACCTTC
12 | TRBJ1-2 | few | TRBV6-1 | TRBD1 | CASTRTGYGYTF | TGTGCCAGCACTAGGACAGGGTACGGCTACACCTTC
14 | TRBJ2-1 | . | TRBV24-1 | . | CATSDLGAIHEQFF | TGTGCCACCAGTGATTTGGGGGCGATCCATGAGCAGTTCTTC
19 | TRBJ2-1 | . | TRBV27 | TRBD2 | CASSQGLAGASDSYNEQFF | TGTGCCAGCAGTCAAGGACTAGCGGGAGCTTCCGACTCCTACAATGAGCAGTTCTTC
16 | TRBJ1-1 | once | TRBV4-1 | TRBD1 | CASSQLPGQGETEAFF | TGCGCCAGCAGCCAACTCCCGGGACAGGGAGAGACTGAAGCTTTCTTT
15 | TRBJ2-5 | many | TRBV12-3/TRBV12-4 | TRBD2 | CASSSAGLVEETQYF | TGTGCCAGCAGTTCGGCGGGACTAGTAGAAGAGACCCAGTACTTC
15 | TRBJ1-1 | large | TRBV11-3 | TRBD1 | CASRRTGTGNTEAFF | TGTGCCAGCAGACGAACCGGGACAGGAAACACTGAAGCTTTCTTT
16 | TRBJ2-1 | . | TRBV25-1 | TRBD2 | CASSGRLAGGYTEQFF | TGTGCCAGCAGTGGACGACTAGCGGGAGGGTACACCGAGCAGTTCTTC
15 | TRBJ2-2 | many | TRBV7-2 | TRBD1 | CASREGQANTGELFF | TGTGCCAGCAGAGAGGGACAGGCGAACACCGGGGAGCTGTTTTTT
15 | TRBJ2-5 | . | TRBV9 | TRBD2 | CASSVGIAGLETQYF | TGTGCCAGCAGCGTAGGAATAGCGGGACTCGAGACCCAGTACTTC